This T cell receptor (beta chain) was retrieved from a study of blood T cell repertoires in COVID-19 (dated by TCRdb to about 2020). Study-wide context: Samples covering the acute and convalescent phases of COVID-19 were provided by collaborators in the United States, Italy and Spain. Samples were obtained from the ongoing ImmuneRACE study (first 160 participants) and from over a thousand subjects provided by 6 global collaborators. The prospective study material was composed of cDNA or gDNA derived from T cells, B-cell-depleted T cells, or PBMCs. A freely available public database, intended as a resource for researchers studying the immune response to SARS-CoV-2, is where the repertoires were released. Sample metadata almost always included a de-identified subject ID, COVID-19 status, age in years and sex. The dataset comprised deeply sampled blood TCRbeta repertoires from subjects exposed to, actively infected with, or recovered from COVID-19. Where available, HLA class I and class II types were taken from metadata supplied by the sample provider and were not determined by assay-based typing.

TCRbeta CDR3 regions were amplified from genomic DNA using the immunoSEQ Assay, a bias-controlled multiplex PCR. The study's own analysis went as follows. The number of nucleated cells in each sample was estimated by amplification of reference gene primers within the assay. Sequence reads were collapsed and filtered to measure the absolute abundance of every unique TCRbeta CDR3 rearrangement. Productive Simpson clonality was computed per sample as the square root of Simpson's diversity index over productive rearrangements. TCRdb stores this immuneACCESS table with in-frame sequences only. Part of the clones is absent; in the studies checked, under half of the shortfall reflects unresolved V genes, and no reason is known for the rest. The V and J calls and clone size come from that table; D and trimming were worked out from the DNA. Here the sample has more than 150,000 clones; more than 80% occur a single time. In total, the top ten clones hold approximately 7.3% of the sample.

The collaborating institutions used their own protocols to collect whole blood in K2EDTA tubes. For TCRbeta analysis, collaborators shipped samples in one of three forms: frozen whole blood, isolated PBMCs, or DNA extracted from either of those sample types. V loses 6 bases at its end and J loses 1 base; junction bases beyond the gene matches: 8. The CDR3 sequence holds 17 residues, the cysteine and phenylalanine included. The read is trimmed to its CDR3 DNA, 51 bases read in frame from base 1. Reading the germline V gene gives CDR1 SNHLY and CDR2 FYNNEI. This clone was observed once. Its binding antigen is unknown. There are no base qualities to consult, and no much larger clone falls within one base. Study-wide conclusions, independent of this receptor: Clinical and demographic metadata were provided uncurated, with the amount varying by source and participant.

This TCR derives from a human donor in a cohort sampled during active COVID-19. Source material: peripheral blood. The V gene is TRBV2 and the J gene is TRBJ2-7; 14 of the junction bases match TRBD2. The nucleotides read TGTGCCAGCAGCAATGGACTAGCGGGGGGCCGATCCTACGAGCAGTACTTC. It codes for CASSNGLAGGRSYEQYF. The full variable domain, with segments outside the CDR3 supplied by the reference TRBV2 and TRBJ2-7 proteins, appears as EPEVTQTPSHQVTQMGQEVILRCVPISNHLYFYWYRQILGQKVEFLVSFYNNEISEKSEIFDDQFSVERPDGSNFTLKIRSTKLEDSAMYFCASSNGLAGGRSYEQYFGPGTRLTVT.